These T cell receptor beta chains were read from a single sample in a study of response to subunit inactivated influenza vaccine. MiXCR, run by TCRdb on the RT-PCR reads, gives a single entry per CDR3 protein. The sample lists hundreds of thousands of distinct CDR3 sequences; 14% were seen once. Sequencing used PBMCs from blood, obtained approximately 15 days before vaccination. The source is a man in his fifties who received an inactivated influenza vaccine. Each CDR3 is given with its conserved first and last residue. A D gene is named only where the DNA matches it firmly. Clone sizes are given selectively: once, few, many, or a class where the clone is expanded.

j_gene: TRBJ2-3
abundance: few
d_gene: NA
v_gene: TRBV15
CDR3nt: TGTGCCACCAGCAGAGTGAAAGATACGCAGTATTTT
CDR3aa: CATSRVKDTQYF

j_gene: TRBJ2-1
abundance: many
d_gene: TRBD2
v_gene: TRBV29-1
CDR3nt: TGCAGCGTCAAACAGCGACTAGCGATATACAATGAGCAGTTCTTC
CDR3aa: CSVKQRLAIYNEQFF

j_gene: TRBJ2-1
abundance: NA
d_gene: NA
v_gene: TRBV24-1
CDR3nt: TGTGCCACCAGTGATTTGGCAGGGTACGGGCAGTTCTTC
CDR3aa: CATSDLAGYGQFF

j_gene: TRBJ2-7
abundance: many
d_gene: NA
v_gene: TRBV15
CDR3nt: TGTGCCACCAGCAGGTACGGAGGGAGCGGAGCTTACGAGCAGTACTTC
CDR3aa: CATSRYGGSGAYEQYF

j_gene: TRBJ2-7
abundance: NA
d_gene: TRBD1
v_gene: TRBV5-5
CDR3nt: TGTGCCAGCAGCTCCGACAGGGGGCTGCAGCAGTACTTC
CDR3aa: CASSSDRGLQQYF

j_gene: TRBJ1-1
abundance: few
d_gene: TRBD1
v_gene: TRBV27
CDR3nt: TGTGCCAGCAGTCTTAACAGGGGGCCGACTGAAGCTTTCTTT
CDR3aa: CASSLNRGPTEAFF

j_gene: TRBJ2-7
abundance: few
d_gene: NA
v_gene: TRBV18
CDR3nt: TGTGCCAGCTGCGGGGACTCCTACGAGCAGTACTTC
CDR3aa: CASCGDSYEQYF

j_gene: TRBJ1-6
abundance: few
d_gene: TRBD1
v_gene: TRBV20-1
CDR3nt: TGCAGTGCCAGATTAGGACAGGTCAGATCACCCCTCCACTTT
CDR3aa: CSARLGQVRSPLHF

j_gene: TRBJ2-7
abundance: few
d_gene: NA
v_gene: TRBV20-1
CDR3nt: TGCAGTGCTAGCCGAGGAATTTACGAGCAGTACTTC
CDR3aa: CSASRGIYEQYF

j_gene: TRBJ1-5
abundance: NA
d_gene: TRBD1
v_gene: TRBV27
CDR3nt: TGTGCCAGCAGTTTTACAGGGGAAAGGCGGCCCCAGCATTTT
CDR3aa: CASSFTGERRPQHF

j_gene: TRBJ2-7
abundance: few
d_gene: TRBD1
v_gene: TRBV4-3
CDR3nt: TGCGCCAGCAGCCAAGAAGAGGGACAGCCCTACGAGCAGTACTTC
CDR3aa: CASSQEEGQPYEQYF

j_gene: TRBJ2-5
abundance: NA
d_gene: TRBD1
v_gene: TRBV15
CDR3nt: TGTGCCACCGCCGAGGGGGCTACAGGGGGCTGGGAGACCCAGTACTTC
CDR3aa: CATAEGATGGWETQYF

j_gene: TRBJ2-7
abundance: few
d_gene: NA
v_gene: TRBV15
CDR3nt: TGTGCCACCAGCCCAGACGTTGGGCTGAGCTCCTACGAGCAGTACTTC
CDR3aa: CATSPDVGLSSYEQYF

j_gene: TRBJ1-5
abundance: few
d_gene: NA
v_gene: TRBV24-1
CDR3nt: TGTGCCACCGCTGGCAGCGAGTTCAATCAGCCCCAGCATTTT
CDR3aa: CATAGSEFNQPQHF

j_gene: TRBJ2-1
abundance: NA
d_gene: TRBD1
v_gene: TRBV19
CDR3nt: TGTGCCAGTAGCAACCGGGACAGGCGTTTTGGGGAGCAGTTCTTC
CDR3aa: CASSNRDRRFGEQFF

j_gene: TRBJ2-7
abundance: many
d_gene: NA
v_gene: TRBV2
CDR3nt: TGTGCCAGCAGTGGGGGCCGGGGCAGTGGGCCTTTGGAGCAGTACTTC
CDR3aa: CASSGGRGSGPLEQYF

j_gene: TRBJ2-7
abundance: NA
d_gene: NA
v_gene: TRBV20-1
CDR3nt: TGCAGTGCTAGTTCTGGATTCTCCTACGAGCAGTACTTC
CDR3aa: CSASSGFSYEQYF

j_gene: TRBJ2-3
abundance: few
d_gene: NA
v_gene: TRBV3-1
CDR3nt: TGTGCCAGCAGCCAAGACTACCGACTTACGCAGTATTTT
CDR3aa: CASSQDYRLTQYF

j_gene: TRBJ2-2
abundance: few
d_gene: NA
v_gene: TRBV30
CDR3nt: TGTGCCTGGAGCGAAGCAGGGTCGTCCGGGGAGCTGTTTTTT
CDR3aa: CAWSEAGSSGELFF

j_gene: TRBJ2-7
abundance: NA
d_gene: NA
v_gene: TRBV20-1
CDR3nt: TGCAGTGCTAGAGACCGGGCCCGAAGCGCCTACGAGCAGTACTTC
CDR3aa: CSARDRARSAYEQYF

j_gene: TRBJ2-5
abundance: NA
d_gene: NA
v_gene: TRBV12-3/TRBV12-4
CDR3nt: TGTGCCAGCAGTACTCCCAGGGAGACCCAGTACTTC
CDR3aa: CASSTPRETQYF

j_gene: TRBJ1-2
abundance: NA
d_gene: NA
v_gene: TRBV6-1
CDR3nt: TGTGCCAGCACTCCCGGTGGGACGGTTGGCTACACCTTC
CDR3aa: CASTPGGTVGYTF

j_gene: TRBJ2-5
abundance: NA
d_gene: NA
v_gene: TRBV28
CDR3nt: TGTGCCAGCAGCCCCCCCGGGGCAGGGCGTGGGGAGACCCAGTACTTC
CDR3aa: CASSPPGAGRGETQYF

j_gene: TRBJ2-2
abundance: few
d_gene: TRBD2
v_gene: TRBV29-1
CDR3nt: TGCAGCGTTGTTATCCCTAGCGGGAGGGTTGGCACCGGGGAGCTGTTTTTT
CDR3aa: CSVVIPSGRVGTGELFF

j_gene: TRBJ1-6
abundance: NA
d_gene: NA
v_gene: TRBV20-1
CDR3nt: TGCTGTGCTAGAGTCCCGGGACATGAGCGCTATAATTCACCCCTCCACTTT
CDR3aa: CCARVPGHERYNSPLHF

j_gene: TRBJ2-5
abundance: few
d_gene: TRBD1
v_gene: TRBV6-2/TRBV6-3
CDR3nt: TGTGCCAGCAGTTACCCGACAGGGGCGTCCCAAGAGACCCAGTACTTC
CDR3aa: CASSYPTGASQETQYF

j_gene: TRBJ2-7
abundance: few
d_gene: TRBD1
v_gene: TRBV20-1
CDR3nt: TGCAGTGCCATCCCCAGGGGGCAATACGAGCAGTACTTC
CDR3aa: CSAIPRGQYEQYF

j_gene: TRBJ2-7
abundance: few
d_gene: TRBD2
v_gene: TRBV20-1
CDR3nt: TGCAGTGCGACTAGCCTCGGGACTAGCGAGAGCTACGAGCAGTACTTC
CDR3aa: CSATSLGTSESYEQYF

j_gene: TRBJ1-2
abundance: few
d_gene: NA
v_gene: TRBV11-1
CDR3nt: TGTGCCAGCAGCTTAACCTCCGGGACCCTGTCAAACTATGGCTACACCTTC
CDR3aa: CASSLTSGTLSNYGYTF

j_gene: TRBJ2-1
abundance: few
d_gene: TRBD2
v_gene: TRBV20-1
CDR3nt: TGCAGTGCTAGAGTAGGGACTACATTACCCGACCAGTTCTTC
CDR3aa: CSARVGTTLPDQFF

j_gene: TRBJ1-4
abundance: NA
d_gene: NA
v_gene: TRBV20-1
CDR3nt: TGCAGTGCTCCCCGGTGGGAGGATGAAAAACTGTTTTTT
CDR3aa: CSAPRWEDEKLFF

j_gene: TRBJ2-1
abundance: NA
d_gene: TRBD2
v_gene: TRBV4-3
CDR3nt: TGCGCCAGCAGCCAAGAGGGACTAGCGGGGGACAATGAGCAGTTCTTC
CDR3aa: CASSQEGLAGDNEQFF

j_gene: TRBJ1-1
abundance: few
d_gene: NA
v_gene: TRBV12-3/TRBV12-4
CDR3nt: TGTGCCAGCAGGCCTACATTGAACACTGAAGCTTTCTTT
CDR3aa: CASRPTLNTEAFF